This paragraph covers one T cell receptor beta chain sequence. Antigen unknown. The CDR3 totals 15 residues. Germline V gene data show CDR1 as SGHRS and CDR2 as YFSETQ. Trimming removed 0 bases from V and 6 bases from J, with 12 bases in between. Time point meaning: sample taken at primary tumor resection. Unsorted whole RNA of tumor, nontumor lung or frozen PBMC was sequenced. This specimen belongs to a study of spatial heterogeneity in lung cancer. Findings of the study overall: Compared with follow-up, resection was when ubiquitous expanded tumor TCRs appeared in blood more.

TCRdb re-derived calls from the 5' RACE reads in MiXCR, one entry per CDR3 protein. The data hold approximately 39,000 distinct CDR3 sequences, with approximately 6.3% observed a single time. V is TRBV5-1 and J is TRBJ1-4, with no clear D. Sequencing was performed on PBMCs, taken at surgery. This sequence was found in a male donor with early-stage non-small cell lung cancer. Written as DNA, the CDR3 is TGCGCCAGCAGCTTGGTCGGGAACCATTATGAAAAACTGTTTTTT. Encoded protein: CASSLVGNHYEKLFF.